This T cell receptor (beta chain) was sequenced for a study of T cells in Graves' hyperthyroidism and ophthalmopathy. The V and J ends lost 2 bases and 4 bases respectively, with 10 bases between them. The CDR3 has 14 amino acids. Germline V lookup: CDR1 SGHRS, CDR2 YFSETQ. The CDR3 regions of TCR beta were amplified from RNA transcripts. The TCR CDR3 first-round RT-PCR relied on the HTBI primer set. MiXCR, applied by TCRdb to the multiplex PCR reads, yields one record per CDR3 protein. The table records about 300,000 distinct CDR3 sequences, around 19% of them present only once. This chain joins TRBV5-1 and TRBJ1-5; no clear D gene. The receptor's source is a man between 45 and 60 years old with Graves' ophthalmopathy. Sequencing input: blood. The CDR3 region is CASSFGEGNQPQHF. Here the CDR3 DNA reads TGCGCCAGCAGCTTCGGGGAGGGAAATCAGCCCCAGCATTTT.